The 20 T cell receptor beta chains listed next were all sequenced from one sample in a study of blood T cells in healthy people across ages. A second roughly 7 to 11 cycle PCR used barcoded and J-beta primers. MiXCR was run by TCRdb on the 5' RACE reads, yielding one entry per CDR3 protein. The table lists more than 1,400,000 distinct CDR3 sequences, 35% to 45% of them singletons, with approximately 7.9% in the top ten. Material for sequencing was blood. The source is a young woman in good health.

This chain links TRBV20-1 with TRBJ1-1; no reliable D call. This CDR3 region has 14 residues. The V gene lost 1 base and the J gene lost 3 bases, with 12 bases spanning the gap. The V gene's germline CDR1 is DFQATT and CDR2 SNEGSKA (reference sequence). The CDR3 DNA is TGCAGTGCTAGAGCAGGCGGGCCCCACACTGAAGCTTTCTTT. Its protein product is CSARAGGPHTEAFF.

This clonotype was observed a handful of times. The chain recombines TRBV5-1 with TRBJ2-1; 10 bases match TRBD1. The CDR3 is 16 amino acids. Trimming took 1 base from V and 3 from J; bases not matched to a gene: 4. Germline V gene sequence: CDR1 SGHRS, CDR2 YFSETQ. In DNA, the CDR3 is TGCGCCAGCAGCTTGATTCGGGACAGGGGCTACAATGAGCAGTTCTTC. Translating gives CASSLIRDRGYNEQFF.

The chain joins TRBV6-5 to TRBJ1-5, with D possibly matching TRBD1 (5 bases). V was pared by 5 bases and J by 4 bases, with 12 bases between. Germline CDR1 reads MNHEY; CDR2 reads SVGAGI. This CDR3 region has 14 residues. CDR3 amino acids: CASSDLGRNQPQHF. The DNA for the CDR3 is TGTGCCAGCAGTGACTTGGGGCGGAATCAGCCCCAGCATTTT.

This clonotype was seen only a few times. This chain joins TRBV6-6 and TRBJ1-1; D might be TRBD1 (6 bases). Germline CDR1 reads MNHNY; CDR2 reads SVGAGI (reference sequence). The CDR3 is made up of 16 amino acids. Trimming cost V 4 bases and J 3 bases, with 18 bases left between them. The CDR3 region has the DNA TGTGCCAGCAGTTGGGTCCCAGGGAGGGGGTACACTGAAGCTTTCTTT. Amino acid sequence: CASSWVPGRGYTEAFF.

This clonotype occurred a few times. The rearrangement joins TRBV2 to TRBJ2-1; D is undetermined. This CDR3 has 13 amino acids. Trimming removed 8 bases at V and 5 bases at J, with 13 bases between. Germline V gene sequence: CDR1 SNHLY, CDR2 FYNNEI. CDR3 region: CASCGEPNNEQFF. The CDR3 bases are TGTGCCAGCTGCGGAGAGCCAAACAATGAGCAGTTCTTC. Looking up the rest from reference TRBV2 and TRBJ2-1 gives the full variable domain: EPEVTQTPSHQVTQMGQEVILRCVPISNHLYFYWYRQILGQKVEFLVSFYNNEISEKSEIFDDQFSVERPDGSNFTLKIRSTKLEDSAMYFCASCGEPNNEQFFGPGTRLTVL.

This clonotype showed up many times. The chain joins TRBV5-1 to TRBJ2-3, with 8 bases that match TRBD2. J lost 7 bases, V lost 4 bases, and 8 bases had no gene match. Germline V gives CDR1 SGHRS, CDR2 YFSETQ. This CDR3 comprises 14 residues. In nucleotides, the CDR3 is TGCGCCAGCAGCGCGGGAGGAAGGGTAAATACGCAGTATTTT. Encoded protein: CASSAGGRVNTQYF.

This clonotype was seen only a few times. V and J are TRBV20-1 and TRBJ1-6; D possibly corresponds to TRBD1 (5 bases). The CDR3 sequence is 14 residues long. The V gene's germline CDR1 is DFQATT and CDR2 SNEGSKA (reference sequence). Deletions cut 5 bases from V and 6 bases from J, with 14 bases between. This CDR3 is CSAPPDSSNSPLHF. The CDR3 region has the DNA TGCAGTGCTCCTCCCGACAGTTCTAATTCACCCCTCCACTTT.

The J gene is TRBJ2-7, the V gene TRBV5-6; 10 nucleotides match TRBD2. Trimming cost V 1 base and J 3 bases; bases outside gene matches: 7. Germline values: CDR1 SGHDT, CDR2 YYEEEE. This CDR3 contains 16 residues. The CDR3 spells CASSLFGSGGYYEQYF. In DNA form, the CDR3 reads TGTGCCAGCAGCTTGTTCGGTAGCGGGGGGTACTACGAGCAGTACTTC.

The chain is built from TRBV15 and TRBJ2-1; 7 bases are shared with TRBD2. V shed 0 bases and J 2 bases; nucleotides not matched to a gene: 1. This CDR3 comprises 15 residues. Per germline, CDR1 LNHNV and CDR2 YYDKDF (reference sequence). The CDR3 bases are TGTGCCACCAGCAGAGAACTAGCGACCTACAATGAGCAGTTCTTC. It yields the protein CATSRELATYNEQFF. The whole variable domain, remainder taken from reference TRBV15 and TRBJ2-1, is DAMVIQNPRYQVTQFGKPVTLSCSQTLNHNVMYWYQQKSSQAPKLLFHYYDKDFNNEADTPDNFQSRRPNTSFCFLDIRSPGLGDTAMYLCATSRELATYNEQFFGPGTRLTVL.

In regard to this clonotype: At one end, the junction sequence differs from germline, possibly due to a read error. The rearrangement uses TRBV12-3 or TRBV12-4 and TRBJ2-3; 12 bases match TRBD2. There are 19 residues in the CDR3. CDR3 nucleotides: TGTGCCAGCAGTCAAACCACGAAGACTAGCGGGAGTCCCACAGATACGGAGTATTTT. This encodes CASSQTTKTSGSPTDTEYF.

This clonotype was detected only a few times. The V call is TRBV5-5, the J call TRBJ2-5; TRBD1 might be the D (5 bases). Germline values: CDR1 SGHKS, CDR2 YYEKEE (reference sequence). Trimming cost V 4 bases and J 4 bases, with 14 bases left between them. The CDR3 consists of 14 residues. The CDR3 DNA follows: TGTGCCAGCAGCCCGGTGGGGCCCCGAGAGACCCAGTACTTC. The encoded protein is CASSPVGPRETQYF.

The chain uses TRBV27 and TRBJ2-7; D possibly corresponds to TRBD1 (6 bases). The germline V gene has CDR1 MNHEY and CDR2 SMNVEV (reference sequence). Trimming shortened V by 3 bases and J by 1 base, and 10 bases separated the two germline ends. This CDR3 comprises 14 residues. Here the CDR3 DNA reads TGTGCCAGCAGTTTGAACAGGGCTTCCTACGAGCAGTACTTC. Translating gives CASSLNRASYEQYF.

This sequence joins TRBV27 and TRBJ2-6; 7 positions agree with TRBD1. V shed 5 bases, J shed 2 bases, and the junction held 9 bases outside the gene matches. The CDR3 covers 17 residues. The germline gives CDR1 MNHEY, CDR2 SMNVEV (reference sequence). The CDR3 spells CASSPSTGRPGANVLTF. In DNA, the CDR3 is TGTGCCAGCAGTCCCTCGACAGGGCGGCCTGGGGCCAACGTCCTGACTTTC.

The gene calls are TRBV12-3 or TRBV12-4 and TRBJ2-7; D might be TRBD2 (6 bases). The CDR3 loop spans 14 amino acids. V was cut by 3 bases and J by 5 bases, with 14 bases left in between. Here the CDR3 reads CASSFGAGYNEQYF. Written as DNA, the CDR3 is TGTGCCAGCAGTTTTGGGGCGGGGTACAACGAGCAGTACTTC.

This clonotype was seen only a few times. V is TRBV20-1 and J is TRBJ2-1, with 9 bases identical to TRBD1. The germline V gene encodes CDR1 DFQATT and CDR2 SNEGSKA (reference sequence). J was trimmed by 0 bases and V by 6 bases; bases with no gene match: 9. This CDR3 spans 16 amino acids. CDR3 loop: CSAPGTGSSSYNEQFF. CDR3 sequence (DNA): TGCAGTGCACCCGGGACAGGGTCGAGCTCCTACAATGAGCAGTTCTTC.

The chain carries TRBV20-1 and TRBJ2-4; D uncertain. The J call is in doubt because the DNA end fits TRBJ2-7 better. Per germline, CDR1 DFQATT and CDR2 SNEGSKA (reference sequence). The CDR3 is 10 residues long. In DNA, the CDR3 is TGCAGTGCCTTAATCTACGAGCAGTACTTC. It encodes CSALIYEQYF.

The table lists this clonotype with a few counts. The genes are TRBV20-1 and TRBJ2-7; no definite D call. V dropped 2 bases and J dropped 0 bases, with 14 bases sitting between them. The CDR3 has 15 residues. Per the germline V gene, CDR1 is DFQATT and CDR2 is SNEGSKA (reference sequence). The CDR3 region is CSARPSSGSSYEQYF. DNA for the CDR3: TGCAGTGCTAGACCTTCCTCCGGCAGCTCCTACGAGCAGTACTTC.

This clonotype was found a few times. This sequence joins TRBV12-3 or TRBV12-4 and TRBJ1-1; 10 bases agree with TRBD1. The V and J ends lost 4 bases and 5 bases, in that order; junction bases with no gene match: 10. The CDR3 loop spans 16 amino acids. The CDR3 sequence is CASSSPRQGAGTEAFF. In DNA, the CDR3 is TGTGCCAGCAGTTCACCCCGACAGGGGGCTGGGACTGAAGCTTTCTTT.

J is TRBJ2-7 and V is TRBV7-2; 9 nucleotides line up with TRBD1. J lost 1 base, V lost 5 bases, and 6 bases had no gene match. The CDR3 is 15 amino acids. From germline, CDR1 is SGHTA and CDR2 FQGNSA. CDR3 nucleotide sequence: TGTGCCAGCAGCGCTACAGGGGGCGATTCCTACGAGCAGTACTTC. The encoded protein is CASSATGGDSYEQYF.

This clonotype has more than one count but fewer than ten. The chain carries TRBV9 and TRBJ2-1; the D gene is possibly TRBD2 (5 bases). Germline CDR1 SGDLS, CDR2 YYNGEE. The CDR3 length is 17 residues. Trimming stripped 4 bases from V and 0 bases from J, with 17 bases between. The CDR3 here is CASSTSTVGSSYNEQFF. The CDR3 DNA sequence: TGTGCCAGCAGCACCAGCACCGTGGGGAGCTCCTACAATGAGCAGTTCTTC.